This TCR beta chain came from a study of T cells in Graves' hyperthyroidism and ophthalmopathy (dated 2019 in TCRdb). Context from the whole study: Peripheral blood samples were taken at the time of initial diagnosis, prior to any treatment. A discovery cohort of roughly 96 patients, about 40 with Graves' ophthalmopathy and about 60 with stable Graves' hyperthyroidism, was used to find distinguishing TCR V-J signatures. Prospective prediction of ophthalmopathy was tested in an independent validation cohort consisting of 18 to 20 hyperthyroidism patients and around 16 patients who later progressed to ophthalmopathy. The 100 or so discovery patients were randomly split 7:3 into training and test sets. The study also compared thyroid tissue and blood T-cell repertoires from several Graves' hyperthyroidism patients. After blood sampling, hyperthyroidism patients were treated with methimazole at a starting dose of 30 mg daily, and ophthalmopathy patients were treated with high-dose intravenous methylprednisolone. The paper describes TCR Vbeta CDR3 sequencing of fewer than 150 peripheral blood samples, made up of 43 ophthalmopathy patients, around 78 hyperthyroidism patients and 17 progressor patients.

Graves' hyperthyroidism was defined as stable when no progression to ophthalmopathy occurred over 18 months of follow-up. The hyperthyroidism patients were between 18 and 65 years old and newly diagnosed, with a disease duration of less than 2 months. Patients with uncontrolled infections, other autoimmune diseases, pregnancy or lactation were excluded. Diagnoses were based on clinical symptoms, serum thyroxine and TRAb, thyroid ultrasound and orbital computed tomography. PBMCs were isolated from 10 ml of fresh peripheral blood by Ficoll-Paque density gradient centrifugation. Total RNA was extracted with Trizol reagent, and quality was checked on an Agilent 2100 Bioanalyzer. Trimming costs V 7 bases and J 0 bases, and their ends lie 21 bases apart. CDR1 and CDR2 are read off the germline V gene (reference sequence) as LNHDA and SQIVND. The CDR3 contains 17 residues, cysteine and phenylalanine counted. Only CDR3 DNA remains: 51 bases, in frame from the first base.

Points the paper makes about the study in general: Ophthalmopathy was separated from stable hyperthyroidism by a 13 V-J signature model, with 87.88% sensitivity and about 81% specificity obtained in cross-validation and 80%/75% obtained in testing. Most expanded thyroid clonotypes (frequency above 0.001) were also detected in blood, suggesting blood repertoires may reflect thyroid immune responses. Sample size was not statistically predetermined, and blinding of investigators to group allocation was not performed. In validation, the model predicted progression to ophthalmopathy with around 71% sensitivity and less than 75% specificity, a median of 6.5 months before onset.

Amplification of TCR beta CDR3 regions was carried out from RNA transcripts. The TCR CDR3 was subjected to a first round of RT-PCR using the HTBI primer set and the Qiagen OneStep RT-PCR kit. The libraries were constructed in a second round of multiplex PCR and then size-selected and purified. Sequencing of the libraries was done on an Illumina HiSeq2000 using paired-end 100 bp reads. For the original study's pipeline: SOAPnuke was used to process the raw data, throwing out any read that contained adapters or uncalled bases, had a mean Phred below 15, or lacked an exact constant-primer or identifier match. COPE v1.2.5 was used to merge the high-quality paired reads, and each unique nucleotide sequence was defined as a clonotype. MiTCR v1.1 was used to align clonotypes to the IMGT TRBV, TRBD and TRBJ reference segments. Analysis was restricted to V-J combinations with a frequency above 0.0001, which covered 99.2% of repertoires. A TCS score was defined as the ratio between F50 (clonal expansion) and ExV (chaos), using BLOSUM62-based TCRdist between CDR3 peptides within each V-J. Welch's t-statistics and random forest reduced fewer than 600 V-J features to roughly 13, which were used in a naive Bayes classifier (R e1071). The public reads were quality trimmed at Q25 with fastp and then assembled into clones with MiXCR by TCRdb, keeping productive beta chains. CDR3 protein duplicates are merged, each entry listing the most common genes and DNA. The V and J calls and clone size come from TCRdb's table, not from the authors' own analysis. This sample gives a few hundred thousand distinct CDR3 sequences in total; 19% of them show up just once. The ten biggest clones cover 3.5% to 4% of the sample.

This clonotype was found many times. Its antigen is still unknown. Nothing much larger sits one base from this clone, and base qualities are not available. The V and J segments used are TRBV19 and TRBJ1-1, with the D gene not clear enough to name. The receptor's source is a woman aged 18-29 years with Graves' hyperthyroidism. The specimen sequenced was blood. The nucleotide sequence is TGTGCCAGTACCCTCCGCTCGACGGGGATTATGAACACTGAAGCTTTCTTT. It encodes CASTLRSTGIMNTEAFF.